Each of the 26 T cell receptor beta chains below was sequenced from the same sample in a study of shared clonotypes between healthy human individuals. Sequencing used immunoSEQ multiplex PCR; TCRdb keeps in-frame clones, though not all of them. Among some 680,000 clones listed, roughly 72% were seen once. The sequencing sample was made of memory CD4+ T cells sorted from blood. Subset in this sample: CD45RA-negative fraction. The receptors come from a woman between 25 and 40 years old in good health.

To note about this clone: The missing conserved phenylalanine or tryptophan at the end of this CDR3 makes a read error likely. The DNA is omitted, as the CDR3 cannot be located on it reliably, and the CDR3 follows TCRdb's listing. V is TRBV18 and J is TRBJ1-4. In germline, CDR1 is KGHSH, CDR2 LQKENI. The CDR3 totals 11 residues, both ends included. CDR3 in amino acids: CASSPPSGLGI.

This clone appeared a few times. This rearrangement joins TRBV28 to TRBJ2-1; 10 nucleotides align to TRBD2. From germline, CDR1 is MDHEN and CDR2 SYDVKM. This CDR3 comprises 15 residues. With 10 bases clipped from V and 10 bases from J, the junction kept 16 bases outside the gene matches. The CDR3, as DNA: TGTGCCACCAGCGTCCCGGGACTAGCGTCGTCCGAGCAGTTCTTC. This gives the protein CATSVPGLASSEQFF.

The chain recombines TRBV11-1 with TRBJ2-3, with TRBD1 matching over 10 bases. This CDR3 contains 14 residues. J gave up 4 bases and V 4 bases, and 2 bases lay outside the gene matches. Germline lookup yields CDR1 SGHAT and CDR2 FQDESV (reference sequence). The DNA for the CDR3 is TGTGCCAGCAGCTCCGGGACAGGGGCAGATACGCAGTATTTT. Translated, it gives CASSSGTGADTQYF.

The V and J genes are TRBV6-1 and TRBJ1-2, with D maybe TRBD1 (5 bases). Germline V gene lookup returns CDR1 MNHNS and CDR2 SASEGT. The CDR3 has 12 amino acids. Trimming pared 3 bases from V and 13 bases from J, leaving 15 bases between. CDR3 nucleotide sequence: TGTGCCAGCAGTGAGGGACGCCGTGTTAGCACCTTC. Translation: CASSEGRRVSTF.

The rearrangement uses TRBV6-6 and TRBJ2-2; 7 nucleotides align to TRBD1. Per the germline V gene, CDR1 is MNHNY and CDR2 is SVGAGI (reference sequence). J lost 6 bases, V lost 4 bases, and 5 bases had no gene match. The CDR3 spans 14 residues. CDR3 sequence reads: CASSSGGAPGELFF. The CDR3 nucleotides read TGTGCCAGCAGTTCAGGGGGAGCGCCCGGGGAGCTGTTTTTT.

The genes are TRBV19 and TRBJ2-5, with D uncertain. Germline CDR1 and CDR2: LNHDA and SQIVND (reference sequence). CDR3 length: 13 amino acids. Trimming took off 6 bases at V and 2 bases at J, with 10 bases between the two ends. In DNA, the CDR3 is TGTGCCAGTAGCCCGGTGGGGCAAGAGACCCAGTACTTC. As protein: CASSPVGQETQYF.

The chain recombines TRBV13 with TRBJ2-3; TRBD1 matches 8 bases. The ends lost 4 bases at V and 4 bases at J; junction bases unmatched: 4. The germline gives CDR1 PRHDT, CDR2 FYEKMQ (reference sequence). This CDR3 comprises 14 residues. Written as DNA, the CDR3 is TGTGCCAGCAGCTCGACAGGGGCGGCAGATACGCAGTATTTT. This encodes CASSSTGAADTQYF.

CDR3 sequence (DNA): TGTGCCAGCAGCCGGGACAGGGCTAACTATGGCTACACCTTC. It is translated as CASSRDRANYGYTF. This sequence joins TRBV2 and TRBJ1-2, with 9 bases identical to TRBD1. The CDR3 has 14 residues. The junction had 2 bases not matched to a gene; V was cut back by 6 bases and J by 0 bases. Germline V gene data show CDR1 as SNHLY and CDR2 as FYNNEI. Full variable domain (missing parts from reference TRBV2 and TRBJ1-2): EPEVTQTPSHQVTQMGQEVILRCVPISNHLYFYWYRQILGQKVEFLVSFYNNEISEKSEIFDDQFSVERPDGSNFTLKIRSTKLEDSAMYFCASSRDRANYGYTFGSGTRLTVV.

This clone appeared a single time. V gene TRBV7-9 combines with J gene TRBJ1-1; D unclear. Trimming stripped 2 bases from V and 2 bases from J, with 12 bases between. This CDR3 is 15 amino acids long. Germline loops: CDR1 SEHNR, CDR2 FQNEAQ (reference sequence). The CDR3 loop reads CASSLSGVVNTEAFF. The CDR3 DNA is TGTGCCAGCAGCTTAAGTGGGGTTGTTAACACTGAAGCTTTCTTT.

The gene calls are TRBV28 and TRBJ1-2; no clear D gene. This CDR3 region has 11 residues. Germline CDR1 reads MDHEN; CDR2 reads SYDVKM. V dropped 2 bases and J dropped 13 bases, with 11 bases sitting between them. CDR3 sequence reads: CASSLAGFGTF. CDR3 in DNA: TGTGCCAGCAGTTTAGCAGGATTCGGCACCTTC.

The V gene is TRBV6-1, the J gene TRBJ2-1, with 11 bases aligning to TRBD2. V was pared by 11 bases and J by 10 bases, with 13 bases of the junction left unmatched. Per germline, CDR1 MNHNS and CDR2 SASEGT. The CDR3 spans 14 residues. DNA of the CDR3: TGTGCCTCGTCGTTTAGCGGGGGGGTTAAGGAGCAGTTCTTC. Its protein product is CASSFSGGVKEQFF.

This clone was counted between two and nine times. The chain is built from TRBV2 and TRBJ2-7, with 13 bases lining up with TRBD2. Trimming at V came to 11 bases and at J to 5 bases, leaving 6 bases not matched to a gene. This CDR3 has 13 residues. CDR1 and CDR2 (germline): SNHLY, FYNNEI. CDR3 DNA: TGTGCCTGTGGACTAGCGGGAGAAGACGAGCAGTACTTC. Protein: CACGLAGEDEQYF.

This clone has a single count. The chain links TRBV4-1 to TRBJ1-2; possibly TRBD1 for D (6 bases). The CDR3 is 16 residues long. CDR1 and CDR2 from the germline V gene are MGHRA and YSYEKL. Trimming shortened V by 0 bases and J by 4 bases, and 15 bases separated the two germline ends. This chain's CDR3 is CASSQDPGGASYGYTF. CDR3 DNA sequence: TGCGCCAGCAGCCAAGACCCGGGGGGCGCTAGCTATGGCTACACCTTC.

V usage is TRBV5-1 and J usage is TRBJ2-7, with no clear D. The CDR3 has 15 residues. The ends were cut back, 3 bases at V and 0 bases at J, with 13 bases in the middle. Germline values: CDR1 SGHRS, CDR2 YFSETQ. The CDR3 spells CASSSRQHSSYEQYF. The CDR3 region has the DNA TGCGCCAGCAGCTCCCGGCAGCATAGCTCCTACGAGCAGTACTTC.

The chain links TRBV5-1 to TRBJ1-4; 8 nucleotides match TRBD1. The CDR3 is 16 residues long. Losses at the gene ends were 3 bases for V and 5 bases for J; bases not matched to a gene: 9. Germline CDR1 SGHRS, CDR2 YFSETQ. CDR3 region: CASSSITGTGNEKLFF. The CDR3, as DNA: TGCGCCAGCAGCTCCATCACCGGGACAGGAAATGAAAAACTGTTTTTT.

The CDR3 DNA follows: TGCGCCAGCAGCTGGAAAAATGAGCAGTTCTTC. It encodes CASSWKNEQFF. This chain joins TRBV5-1 and TRBJ2-1, with D unresolved. This CDR3 has 11 amino acids. V was trimmed by 3 bases and J by 7 bases, leaving 5 bases between them. Germline V gives CDR1 SGHRS, CDR2 YFSETQ.

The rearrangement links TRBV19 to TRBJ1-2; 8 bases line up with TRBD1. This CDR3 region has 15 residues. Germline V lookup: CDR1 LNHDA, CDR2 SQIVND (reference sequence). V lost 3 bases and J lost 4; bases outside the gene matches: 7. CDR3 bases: TGTGCCAGTAGTATTCCAGGACAGGGTATCTATGGCTACACCTTC. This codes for CASSIPGQGIYGYTF.

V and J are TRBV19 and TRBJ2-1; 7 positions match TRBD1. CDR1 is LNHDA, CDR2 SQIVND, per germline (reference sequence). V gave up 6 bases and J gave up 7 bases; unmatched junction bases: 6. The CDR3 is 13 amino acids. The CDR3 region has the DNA TGTGCCAGTAGAAGTACAGGGGCGAATGAGCAGTTCTTC. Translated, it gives CASRSTGANEQFF. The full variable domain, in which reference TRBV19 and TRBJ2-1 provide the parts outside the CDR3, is DGGITQSPKYLFRKEGQNVTLSCEQNLNHDAMYWYRQDPGQGLRLIYYSQIVNDFQKGDIAEGYSVSREKKESFPLTVTSAQKNPTAFYLCASRSTGANEQFFGPGTRLTVL.

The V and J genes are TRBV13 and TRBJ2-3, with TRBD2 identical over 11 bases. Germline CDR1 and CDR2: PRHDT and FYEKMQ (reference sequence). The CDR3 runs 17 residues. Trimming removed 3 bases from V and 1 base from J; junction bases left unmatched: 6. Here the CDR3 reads CASSFLAGGPGTDTQYF. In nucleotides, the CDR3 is TGTGCCAGCAGCTTTTTAGCGGGAGGGCCCGGCACAGATACGCAGTATTTT.

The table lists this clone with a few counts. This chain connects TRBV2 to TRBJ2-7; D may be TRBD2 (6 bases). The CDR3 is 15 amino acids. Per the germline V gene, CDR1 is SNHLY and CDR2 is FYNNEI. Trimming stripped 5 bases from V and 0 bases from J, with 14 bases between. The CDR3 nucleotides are TGTGCCAGCAGTAAGACTAGTTGGGACTCCTACGAGCAGTACTTC. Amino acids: CASSKTSWDSYEQYF. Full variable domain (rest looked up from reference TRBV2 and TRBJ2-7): EPEVTQTPSHQVTQMGQEVILRCVPISNHLYFYWYRQILGQKVEFLVSFYNNEISEKSEIFDDQFSVERPDGSNFTLKIRSTKLEDSAMYFCASSKTSWDSYEQYFGPGTRLTVT.

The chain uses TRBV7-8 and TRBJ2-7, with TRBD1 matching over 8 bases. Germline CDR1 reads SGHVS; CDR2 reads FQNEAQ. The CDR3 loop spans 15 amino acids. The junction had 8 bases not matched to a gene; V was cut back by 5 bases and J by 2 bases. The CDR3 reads CASSPARTGTYEQYF. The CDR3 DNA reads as TGTGCCAGCAGCCCAGCCCGGACAGGGACCTACGAGCAGTACTTC. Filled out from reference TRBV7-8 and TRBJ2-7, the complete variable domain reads GAGVSQSPRYKVAKRGQDVALRCDPISGHVSLFWYQQALGQGPEFLTYFQNEAQLDKSGLPSDRFFAERPEGSVSTLKIQRTQQEDSAVYLCASSPARTGTYEQYFGPGTRLTVT.

This chain's CDR3 is CASSLAGTGNVEQYF. Here the CDR3 DNA reads TGTGCCAGCAGCTTAGCCGGGACAGGGAACGTCGAGCAGTACTTC. The V and J genes are TRBV7-9 and TRBJ2-7; 9 bases fit TRBD1. This CDR3 is built from 15 residues. CDR1 and CDR2 from the germline V gene are SEHNR and FQNEAQ (reference sequence). V dropped 0 bases and J dropped 6; count of bases not matched to a gene: 6.

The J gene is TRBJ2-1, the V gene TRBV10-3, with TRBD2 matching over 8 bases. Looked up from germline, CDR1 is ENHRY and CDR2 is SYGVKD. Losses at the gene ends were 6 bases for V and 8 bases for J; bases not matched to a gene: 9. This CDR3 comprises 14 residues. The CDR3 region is CAIRTSASGDEQFF. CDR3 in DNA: TGTGCCATCAGGACTAGCGCGAGTGGCGATGAGCAGTTCTTC.

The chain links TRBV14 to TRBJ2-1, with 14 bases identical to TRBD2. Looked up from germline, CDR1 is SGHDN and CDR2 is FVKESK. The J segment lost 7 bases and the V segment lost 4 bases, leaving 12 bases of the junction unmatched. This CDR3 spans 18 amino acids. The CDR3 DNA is TGTGCCAGCAGCCGGCTACGACTAGCGGGAGGGCCGGGTAATGAGCAGTTCTTC. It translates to CASSRLRLAGGPGNEQFF.

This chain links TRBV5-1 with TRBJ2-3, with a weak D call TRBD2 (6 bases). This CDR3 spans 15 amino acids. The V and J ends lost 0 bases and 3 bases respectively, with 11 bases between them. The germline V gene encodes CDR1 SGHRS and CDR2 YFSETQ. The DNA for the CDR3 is TGCGCCAGCAGCTTGGCCGGGAGATGGACAGATACGCAGTATTTT. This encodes CASSLAGRWTDTQYF.

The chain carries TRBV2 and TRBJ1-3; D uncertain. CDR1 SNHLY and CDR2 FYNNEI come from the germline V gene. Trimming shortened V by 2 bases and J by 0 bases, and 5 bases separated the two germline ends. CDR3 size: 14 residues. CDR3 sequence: CASSEQPSGNTIYF. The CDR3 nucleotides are TGTGCCAGCAGTGAACAGCCCTCTGGAAACACCATATATTTT.